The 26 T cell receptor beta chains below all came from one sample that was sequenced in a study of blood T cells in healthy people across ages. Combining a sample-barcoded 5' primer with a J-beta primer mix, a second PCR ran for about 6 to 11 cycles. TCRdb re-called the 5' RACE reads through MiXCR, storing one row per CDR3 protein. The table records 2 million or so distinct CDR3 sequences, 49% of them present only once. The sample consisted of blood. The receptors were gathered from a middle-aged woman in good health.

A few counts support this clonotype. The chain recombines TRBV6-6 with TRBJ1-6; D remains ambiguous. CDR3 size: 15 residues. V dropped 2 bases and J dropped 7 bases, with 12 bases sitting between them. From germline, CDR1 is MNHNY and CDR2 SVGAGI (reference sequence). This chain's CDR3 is CASSYISWENSPLHF. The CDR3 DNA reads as TGTGCCAGCAGTTACATCTCCTGGGAGAATTCACCCCTCCACTTT.

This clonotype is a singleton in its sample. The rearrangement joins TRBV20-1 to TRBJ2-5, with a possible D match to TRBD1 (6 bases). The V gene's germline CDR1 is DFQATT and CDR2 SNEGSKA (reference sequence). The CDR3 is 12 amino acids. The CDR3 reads CSPGQNQETQYF. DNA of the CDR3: TGCAGCCCCGGACAGAATCAAGAGACCCAGTACTTC.

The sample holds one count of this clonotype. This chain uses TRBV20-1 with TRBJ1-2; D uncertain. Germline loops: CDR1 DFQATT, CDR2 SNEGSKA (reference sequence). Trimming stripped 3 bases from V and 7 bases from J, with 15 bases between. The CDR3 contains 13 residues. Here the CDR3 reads CSARSRKNGGYTF. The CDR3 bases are TGCAGTGCTAGGAGCAGGAAGAACGGTGGCTACACCTTC.

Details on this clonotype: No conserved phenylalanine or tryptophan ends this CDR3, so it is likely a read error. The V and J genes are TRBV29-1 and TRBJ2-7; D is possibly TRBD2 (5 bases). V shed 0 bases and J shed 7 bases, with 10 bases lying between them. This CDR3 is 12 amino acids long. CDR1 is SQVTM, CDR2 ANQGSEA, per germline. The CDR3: CSVEDRRNEQYY. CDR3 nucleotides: TGCAGCGTTGAAGATCGGAGGAATGAGCAGTACTAC.

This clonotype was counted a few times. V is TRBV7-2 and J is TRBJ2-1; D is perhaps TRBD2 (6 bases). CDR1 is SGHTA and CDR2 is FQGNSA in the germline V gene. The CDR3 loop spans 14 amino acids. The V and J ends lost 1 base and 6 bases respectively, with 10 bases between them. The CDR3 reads CASSLGLEFNEQFF. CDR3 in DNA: TGTGCCAGCAGCTTAGGACTAGAATTCAATGAGCAGTTCTTC.

CDR3 loop: CASRSDRGNEQFF. As DNA, the CDR3 is TGTGCCAGCAGATCGGACAGGGGCAATGAGCAGTTCTTC. The genes are TRBV6-5 and TRBJ2-1; 9 nucleotides line up with TRBD1. Trimming cost V 6 bases and J 6 bases; bases outside gene matches: 3. Germline assignment: CDR1 MNHEY and CDR2 SVGAGI. The length of the CDR3 is 13 residues.

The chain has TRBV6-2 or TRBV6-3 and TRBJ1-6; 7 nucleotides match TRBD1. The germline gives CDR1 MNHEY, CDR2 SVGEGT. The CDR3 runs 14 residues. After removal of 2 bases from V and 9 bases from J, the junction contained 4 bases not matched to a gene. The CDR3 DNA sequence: TGTGCCAGCAGTTACGACAGGGCCAGTTCACCCCTCCACTTT. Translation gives CASSYDRASSPLHF.

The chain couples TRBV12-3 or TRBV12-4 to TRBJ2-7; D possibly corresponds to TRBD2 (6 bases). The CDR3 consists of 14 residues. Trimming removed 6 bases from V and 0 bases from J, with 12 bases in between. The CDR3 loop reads CASRPRDFSYEQYF. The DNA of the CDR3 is TGTGCCAGCAGACCCCGGGACTTCTCCTACGAGCAGTACTTC.

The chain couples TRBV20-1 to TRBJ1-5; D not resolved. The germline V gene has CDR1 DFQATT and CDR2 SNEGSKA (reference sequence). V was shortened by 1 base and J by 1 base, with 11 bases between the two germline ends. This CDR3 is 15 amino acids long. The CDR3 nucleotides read TGCAGTGCTAGAGCGGAGGGAAGGAGCAATCAGCCCCAGCATTTT. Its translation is CSARAEGRSNQPQHF.

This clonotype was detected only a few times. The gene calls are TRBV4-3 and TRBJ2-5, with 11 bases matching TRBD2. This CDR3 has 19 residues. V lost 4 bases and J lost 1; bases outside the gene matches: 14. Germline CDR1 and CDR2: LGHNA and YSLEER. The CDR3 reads CASSLTAPGLADLQETQYF. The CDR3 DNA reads TGCGCCAGCAGCCTCACCGCACCGGGACTAGCGGACCTCCAAGAGACCCAGTACTTC.

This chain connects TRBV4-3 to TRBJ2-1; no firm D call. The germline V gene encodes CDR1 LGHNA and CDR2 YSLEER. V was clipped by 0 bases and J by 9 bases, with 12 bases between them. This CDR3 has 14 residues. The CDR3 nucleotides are TGCGCCAGCAGCCAAGATCGTTCGGGTTGTGAGCAGTTCTTC. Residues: CASSQDRSGCEQFF.

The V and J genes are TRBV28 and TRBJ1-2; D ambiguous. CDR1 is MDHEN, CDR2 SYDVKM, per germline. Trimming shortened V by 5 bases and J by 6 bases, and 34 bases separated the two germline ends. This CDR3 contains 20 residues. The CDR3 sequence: CASSPSDGITTIIGANGYTF. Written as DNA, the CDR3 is TGTGCCAGCAGTCCATCGGACGGAATTACAACTATAATCGGTGCTAATGGCTACACCTTC.

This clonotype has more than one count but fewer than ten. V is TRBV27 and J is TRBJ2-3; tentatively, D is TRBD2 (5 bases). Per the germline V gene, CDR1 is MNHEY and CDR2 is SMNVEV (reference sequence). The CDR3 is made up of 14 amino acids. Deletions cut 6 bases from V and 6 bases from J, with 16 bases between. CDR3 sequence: CASRPSPWRDTQYF. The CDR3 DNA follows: TGTGCCAGCAGGCCTAGCCCCTGGAGGGATACGCAGTATTTT.

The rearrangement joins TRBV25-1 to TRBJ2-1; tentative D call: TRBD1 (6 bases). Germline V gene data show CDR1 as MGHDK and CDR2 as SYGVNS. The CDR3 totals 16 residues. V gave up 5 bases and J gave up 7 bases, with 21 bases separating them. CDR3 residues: CASSYRLGGHGNEQFF. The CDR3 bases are TGTGCCAGCAGTTATCGCTTAGGGGGACATGGGAATGAGCAGTTCTTC.

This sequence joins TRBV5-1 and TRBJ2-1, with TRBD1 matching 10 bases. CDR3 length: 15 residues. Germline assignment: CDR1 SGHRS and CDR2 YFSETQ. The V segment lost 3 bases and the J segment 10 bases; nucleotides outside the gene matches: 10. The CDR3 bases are TGCGCCAGCAGCTCAGGGACAGGGGCCAGTTCGGAGCAGTTCTTC. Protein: CASSSGTGASSEQFF.

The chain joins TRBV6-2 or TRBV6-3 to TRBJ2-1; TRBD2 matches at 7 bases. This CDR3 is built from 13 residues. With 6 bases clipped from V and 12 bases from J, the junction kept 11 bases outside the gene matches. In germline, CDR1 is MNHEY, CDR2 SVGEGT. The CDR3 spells CASSTLAAPGQFF. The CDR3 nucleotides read TGTGCCAGCAGCACTCTAGCGGCGCCTGGGCAGTTCTTC.

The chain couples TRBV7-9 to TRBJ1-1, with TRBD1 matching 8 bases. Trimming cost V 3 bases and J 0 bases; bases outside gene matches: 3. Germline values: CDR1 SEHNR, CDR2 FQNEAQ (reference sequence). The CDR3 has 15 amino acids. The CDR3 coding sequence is TGTGCCAGCAGCTTTGGACAGGGAATGAACACTGAAGCTTTCTTT. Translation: CASSFGQGMNTEAFF.

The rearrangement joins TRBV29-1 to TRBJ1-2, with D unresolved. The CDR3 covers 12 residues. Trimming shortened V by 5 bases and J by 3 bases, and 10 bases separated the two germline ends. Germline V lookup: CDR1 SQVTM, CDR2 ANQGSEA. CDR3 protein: CSVWFADYGYTF. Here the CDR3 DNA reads TGCAGCGTTTGGTTTGCAGACTATGGCTACACCTTC.

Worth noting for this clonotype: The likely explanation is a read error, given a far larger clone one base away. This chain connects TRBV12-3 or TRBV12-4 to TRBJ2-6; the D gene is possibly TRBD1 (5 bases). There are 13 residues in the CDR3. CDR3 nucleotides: TGTGCCAGCAGCCGCTCTGGGGCCGACGTCCTGACTTTC. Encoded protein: CASSRSGADVLTF.

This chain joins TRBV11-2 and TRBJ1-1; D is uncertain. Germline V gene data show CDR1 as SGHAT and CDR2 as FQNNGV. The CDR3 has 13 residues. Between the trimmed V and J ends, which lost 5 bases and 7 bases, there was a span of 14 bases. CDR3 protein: CASSLLSGSEAFF. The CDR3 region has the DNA TGTGCCAGCAGCCTTCTATCGGGGAGTGAAGCTTTCTTT. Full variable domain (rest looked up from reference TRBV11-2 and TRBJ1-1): EAGVAQSPRYKIIEKRQSVAFWCNPISGHATLYWYQQILGQGPKLLIQFQNNGVVDDSQLPKDRFSAERLKGVDSTLKIQPAKLEDSAVYLCASSLLSGSEAFFGQGTRLTVV.

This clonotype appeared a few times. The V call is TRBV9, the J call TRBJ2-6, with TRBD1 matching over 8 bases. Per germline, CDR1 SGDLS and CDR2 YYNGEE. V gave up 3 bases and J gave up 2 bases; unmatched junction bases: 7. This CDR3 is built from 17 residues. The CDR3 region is CASSDRTGPPGANVLTF. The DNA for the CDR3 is TGTGCCAGCAGCGATAGGACAGGGCCTCCTGGGGCCAACGTCCTGACTTTC.

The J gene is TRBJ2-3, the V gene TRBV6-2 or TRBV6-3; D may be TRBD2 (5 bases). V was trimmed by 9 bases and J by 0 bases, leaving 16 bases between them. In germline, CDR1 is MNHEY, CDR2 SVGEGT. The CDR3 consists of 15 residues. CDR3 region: CASRDYLKSTDTQYF. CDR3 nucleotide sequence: TGTGCCAGTCGAGACTATCTGAAAAGCACAGATACGCAGTATTTT.

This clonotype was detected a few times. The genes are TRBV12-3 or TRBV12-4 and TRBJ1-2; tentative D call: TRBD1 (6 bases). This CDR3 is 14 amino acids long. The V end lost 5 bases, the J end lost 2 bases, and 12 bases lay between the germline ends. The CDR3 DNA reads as TGTGCCAGCAGTCTACAGGGCAGGAACTATGGCTACACCTTC. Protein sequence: CASSLQGRNYGYTF.

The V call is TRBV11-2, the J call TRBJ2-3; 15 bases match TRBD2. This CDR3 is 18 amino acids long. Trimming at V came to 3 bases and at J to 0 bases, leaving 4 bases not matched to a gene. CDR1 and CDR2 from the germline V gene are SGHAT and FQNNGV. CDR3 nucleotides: TGTGCCAGCAGCTTCGGACTAGCGGGGGGGTCTAGCACAGATACGCAGTATTTT. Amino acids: CASSFGLAGGSSTDTQYF.

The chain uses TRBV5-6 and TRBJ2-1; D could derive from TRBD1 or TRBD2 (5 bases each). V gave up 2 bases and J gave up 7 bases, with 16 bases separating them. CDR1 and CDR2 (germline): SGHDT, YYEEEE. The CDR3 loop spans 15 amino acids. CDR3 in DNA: TGTGCCAGCAGCTTTCCGGGACCCGGGTTGAATGAGCAGTTCTTC. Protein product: CASSFPGPGLNEQFF.

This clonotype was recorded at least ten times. DNA for the CDR3: TGTGCCAGCAGCTTACAGGGGGGAAAGACCCAGTACTTC. It translates to CASSLQGGKTQYF. The V gene is TRBV7-3, the J gene TRBJ2-5; weak D call: TRBD1 (7 bases). V shed 2 bases and J shed 6 bases, with 10 bases lying between them. Per germline, CDR1 SGHTA and CDR2 FQGTGA. The CDR3 extends over 13 amino acids.